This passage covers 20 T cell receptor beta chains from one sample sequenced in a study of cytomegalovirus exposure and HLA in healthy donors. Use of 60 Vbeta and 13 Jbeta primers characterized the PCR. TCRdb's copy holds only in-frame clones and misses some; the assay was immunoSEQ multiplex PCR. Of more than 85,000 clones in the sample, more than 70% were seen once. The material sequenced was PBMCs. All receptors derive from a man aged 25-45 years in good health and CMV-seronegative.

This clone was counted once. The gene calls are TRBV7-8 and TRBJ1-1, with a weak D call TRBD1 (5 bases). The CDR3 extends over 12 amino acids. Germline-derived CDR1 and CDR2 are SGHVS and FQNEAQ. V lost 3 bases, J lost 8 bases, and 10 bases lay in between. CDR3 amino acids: CASSFPGYEAFF. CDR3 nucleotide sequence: TGTGCCAGCAGCTTCCCAGGGTACGAAGCTTTCTTT. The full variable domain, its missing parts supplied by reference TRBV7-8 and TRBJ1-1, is GAGVSQSPRYKVAKRGQDVALRCDPISGHVSLFWYQQALGQGPEFLTYFQNEAQLDKSGLPSDRFFAERPEGSVSTLKIQRTQQEDSAVYLCASSFPGYEAFFGQGTRLTVV.

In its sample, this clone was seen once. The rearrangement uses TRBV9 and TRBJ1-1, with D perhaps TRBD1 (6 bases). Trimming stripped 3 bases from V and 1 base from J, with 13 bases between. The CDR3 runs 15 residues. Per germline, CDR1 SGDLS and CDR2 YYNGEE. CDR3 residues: CASSEGIGGNTEAFF. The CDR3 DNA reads TGTGCCAGCAGCGAGGGAATAGGGGGGAACACTGAAGCTTTCTTT.

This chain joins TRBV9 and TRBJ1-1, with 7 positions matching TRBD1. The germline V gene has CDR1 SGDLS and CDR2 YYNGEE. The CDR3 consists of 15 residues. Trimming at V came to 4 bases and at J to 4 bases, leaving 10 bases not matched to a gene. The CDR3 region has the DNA TGTGCCAGCAGCCCCTCCGGGACAGTCGTCACTGAAGCTTTCTTT. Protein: CASSPSGTVVTEAFF. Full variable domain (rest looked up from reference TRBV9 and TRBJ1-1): DSGVTQTPKHLITATGQRVTLRCSPRSGDLSVYWYQQSLDQGLQFLIQYYNGEERAKGNILERFSAQQFPDLHSELNLSSLELGDSALYFCASSPSGTVVTEAFFGQGTRLTVV.

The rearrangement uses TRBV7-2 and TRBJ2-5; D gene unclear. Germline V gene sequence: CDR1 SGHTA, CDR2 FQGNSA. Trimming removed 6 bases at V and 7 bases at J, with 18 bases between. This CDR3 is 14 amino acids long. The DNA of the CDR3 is TGTGCCAGCAGTTCCGACTTGGTTGTGGGGACCCAGTACTTC. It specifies CASSSDLVVGTQYF.

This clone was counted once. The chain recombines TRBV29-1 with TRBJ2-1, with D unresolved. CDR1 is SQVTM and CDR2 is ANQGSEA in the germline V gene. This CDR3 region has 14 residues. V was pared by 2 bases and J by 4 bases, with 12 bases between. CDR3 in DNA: TGCAGCGTTGAACCCAGCGCCGTTTACAATGAGCAGTTCTTC. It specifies CSVEPSAVYNEQFF.

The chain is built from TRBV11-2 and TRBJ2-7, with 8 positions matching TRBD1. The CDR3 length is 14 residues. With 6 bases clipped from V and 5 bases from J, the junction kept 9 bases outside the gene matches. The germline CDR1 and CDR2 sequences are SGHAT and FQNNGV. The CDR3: CASRSPGTGNEQYF. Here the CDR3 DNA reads TGTGCCAGCAGATCCCCCGGGACAGGAAACGAGCAGTACTTC.

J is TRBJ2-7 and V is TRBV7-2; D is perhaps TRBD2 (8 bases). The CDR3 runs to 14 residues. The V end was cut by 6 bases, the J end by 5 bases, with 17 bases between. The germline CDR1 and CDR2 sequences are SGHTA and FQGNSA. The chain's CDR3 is CASRDSSGTDEQYF. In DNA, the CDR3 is TGTGCCAGCAGGGACAGTAGCGGGACAGACGAGCAGTACTTC. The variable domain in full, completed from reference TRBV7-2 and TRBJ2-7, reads GAGVSQSPSNKVTEKGKDVELRCDPISGHTALYWYRQSLGQGLEFLIYFQGNSAPDKSGLPSDRFSAERTGGSVSTLTIQRTQQEDSAVYLCASRDSSGTDEQYFGPGTRLTVT.

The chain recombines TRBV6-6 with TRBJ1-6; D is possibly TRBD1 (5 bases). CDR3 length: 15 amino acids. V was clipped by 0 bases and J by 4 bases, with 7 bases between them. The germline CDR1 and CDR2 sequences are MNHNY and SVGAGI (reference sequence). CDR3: CASSYSTDYNSPLHF. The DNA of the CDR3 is TGTGCCAGCAGTTACTCGACAGATTATAATTCACCCCTCCACTTT.

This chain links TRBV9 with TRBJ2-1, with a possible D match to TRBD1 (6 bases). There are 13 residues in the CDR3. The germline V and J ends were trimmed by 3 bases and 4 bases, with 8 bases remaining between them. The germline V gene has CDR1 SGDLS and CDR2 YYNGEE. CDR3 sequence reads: CASSARGYNEQFF. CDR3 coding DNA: TGTGCCAGCAGCGCAAGGGGGTACAATGAGCAGTTCTTC.

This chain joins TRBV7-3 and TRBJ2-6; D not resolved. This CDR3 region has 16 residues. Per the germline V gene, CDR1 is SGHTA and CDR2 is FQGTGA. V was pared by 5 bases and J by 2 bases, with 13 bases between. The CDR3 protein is CASSPSVLPGANVLTF. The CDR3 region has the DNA TGTGCCAGCAGCCCCTCAGTCCTCCCTGGGGCCAACGTCCTGACTTTC. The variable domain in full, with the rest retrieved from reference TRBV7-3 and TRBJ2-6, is GAGVSQTPSNKVTEKGKYVELRCDPISGHTALYWYRQSLGQGPEFLIYFQGTGAADDSGLPNDRFFAVRPEGSVSTLKIQRTERGDSAVYLCASSPSVLPGANVLTFGAGSRLTVL.

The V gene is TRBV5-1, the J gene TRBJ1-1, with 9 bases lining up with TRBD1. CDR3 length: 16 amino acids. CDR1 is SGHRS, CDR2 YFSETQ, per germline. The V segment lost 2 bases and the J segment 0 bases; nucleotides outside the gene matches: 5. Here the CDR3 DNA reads TGCGCCAGCAGCTTCGGACAGGGGAGAATGAACACTGAAGCTTTCTTT. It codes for CASSFGQGRMNTEAFF.

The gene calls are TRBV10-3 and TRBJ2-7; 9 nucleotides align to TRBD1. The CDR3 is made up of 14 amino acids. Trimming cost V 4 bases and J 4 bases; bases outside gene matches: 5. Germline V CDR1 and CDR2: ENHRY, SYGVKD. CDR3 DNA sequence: TGTGCCATCAGTGGGGGGACAGGGCAGTACGAGCAGTACTTC. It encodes CAISGGTGQYEQYF.

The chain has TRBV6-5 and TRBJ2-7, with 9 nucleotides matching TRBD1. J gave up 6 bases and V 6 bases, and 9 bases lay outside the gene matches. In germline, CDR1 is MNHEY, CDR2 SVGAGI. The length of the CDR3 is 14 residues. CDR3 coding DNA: TGTGCCAGCAGCTACGGACAGGGGACTCTCGAGCAGTACTTC. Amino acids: CASSYGQGTLEQYF.

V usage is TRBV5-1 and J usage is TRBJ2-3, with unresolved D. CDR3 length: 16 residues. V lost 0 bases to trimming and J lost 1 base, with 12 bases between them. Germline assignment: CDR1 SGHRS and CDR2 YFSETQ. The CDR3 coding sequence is TGCGCCAGCAGCTTGGTCTCACAGTGGGGCACAGATACGCAGTATTTT. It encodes CASSLVSQWGTDTQYF.

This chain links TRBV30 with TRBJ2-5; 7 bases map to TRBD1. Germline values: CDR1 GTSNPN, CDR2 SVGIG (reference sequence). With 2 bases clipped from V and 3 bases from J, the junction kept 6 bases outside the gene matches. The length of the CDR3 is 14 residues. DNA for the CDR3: TGTGCCTGGAGTTCCGACAGGGCGAAAGAGACCCAGTACTTC. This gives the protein CAWSSDRAKETQYF.

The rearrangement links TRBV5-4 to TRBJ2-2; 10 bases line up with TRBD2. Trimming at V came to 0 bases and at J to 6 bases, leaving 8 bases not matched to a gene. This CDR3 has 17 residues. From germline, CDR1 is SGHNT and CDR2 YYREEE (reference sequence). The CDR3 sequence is CASSLESSGGVSGELFF. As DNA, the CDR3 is TGTGCCAGCAGCTTGGAATCGAGCGGGGGGGTATCCGGGGAGCTGTTTTTT.

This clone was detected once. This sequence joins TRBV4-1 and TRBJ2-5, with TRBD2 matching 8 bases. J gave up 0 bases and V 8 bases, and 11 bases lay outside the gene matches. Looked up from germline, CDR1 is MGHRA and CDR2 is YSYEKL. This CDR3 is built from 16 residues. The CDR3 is CASAGRLAGYQETQYF. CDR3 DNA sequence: TGCGCCAGCGCCGGAAGGCTAGCGGGTTACCAAGAGACCCAGTACTTC.

CDR3 nucleotide sequence: TGCGCCAGCAGCCAAGAACGGGACAGCCGCTCTGTGGCCCAGTACTTC. It translates to CASSQERDSRSVAQYF. V and J are TRBV4-3 and TRBJ2-5, with TRBD1 matching over 7 bases. In germline, CDR1 is LGHNA, CDR2 YSLEER. Trimming removed 0 bases from V and 9 bases from J; junction bases left unmatched: 13. CDR3 length equals 16 residues.

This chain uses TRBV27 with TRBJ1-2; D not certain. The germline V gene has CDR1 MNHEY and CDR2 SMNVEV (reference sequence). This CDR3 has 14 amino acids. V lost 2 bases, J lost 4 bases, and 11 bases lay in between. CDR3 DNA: TGTGCCAGCAGTTTACGTCTCGGGTCCTATGGCTACACCTTC. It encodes CASSLRLGSYGYTF.

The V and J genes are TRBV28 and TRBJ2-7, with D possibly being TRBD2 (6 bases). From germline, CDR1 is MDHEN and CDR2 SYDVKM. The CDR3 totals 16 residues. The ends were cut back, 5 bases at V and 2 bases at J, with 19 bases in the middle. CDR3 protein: CASSPPRGGAPYEQYF. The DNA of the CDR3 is TGTGCCAGCAGTCCCCCTAGGGGAGGAGCCCCCTACGAGCAGTACTTC.